This T cell receptor beta chain was sequenced in a study of cytomegalovirus exposure and HLA in healthy donors. Amplification used 60 Vbeta primers and 13 Jbeta primers. Profiled with immunoSEQ multiplex PCR; TCRdb holds only in-frame clones, not every one. The sample contains some 55,000 clones, roughly four fifths of which appear only once. The CDR3 is made up of 17 amino acids. CDR1 SNHLY and CDR2 FYNNEI come from the germline V gene. The V end was cut by 6 bases, the J end by 4 bases, with 19 bases between. What was sequenced was PBMCs. The V call is TRBV2, the J call TRBJ1-6, with D perhaps TRBD1 (6 bases). This TCR came from a man aged 40-55 years in good health and CMV-seronegative. CDR3 amino acids: CASRDSPTETYNSPLHF. The CDR3 DNA reads as TGTGCCAGCAGGGACAGCCCAACCGAGACTTATAATTCACCCCTCCACTTT.